The 3 T cell receptor beta chains presented below share a single source sample, sequenced in a study of PD-1 blockade in classical Hodgkin lymphoma. Only in-frame clones appear in the TCRdb table, and some are missing; sequencing was by immunoSEQ multiplex PCR. The sample records 20,000 to 25,000 clones, 75% to 90% being singletons. Time point: cycle 4 day 1 (C4D1), after 5 to 7 weeks of nivolumab. Each of the patients experienced relapse following autologous stem cell transplantation, and their brentuximab vedotin exposure differed. Negative selection with magnetic separation was used to purify CD4+ T cells from thawed PBMCs. The specimen was CD4+ T cells from blood, collected before the fourth cycle of nivolumab. The receptors stem from a human donor with classical Hodgkin lymphoma.

The chain couples TRBV30 to TRBJ1-6; D gene unclear. Germline CDR1 reads GTSNPN; CDR2 reads SVGIG (reference sequence). The CDR3 is 14 residues long. V was cut by 5 bases and J by 0 bases, with 8 bases left in between. The CDR3 DNA reads TGTGCCTGGGACGCCAGCTCCTATAATTCACCCCTCCACTTT. Translating it yields CAWDASSYNSPLHF.

The genes are TRBV18 and TRBJ2-1; D gene ambiguous. The germline V gene encodes CDR1 KGHSH and CDR2 LQKENI. Trimming pared 3 bases from V and 9 bases from J, leaving 9 bases between. The CDR3 consists of 12 residues. Here the CDR3 DNA reads TGTGCCAGCTCACCGGTCGGGCTTGAGCAGTTCTTC. This gives the protein CASSPVGLEQFF.

The chain carries TRBV6-1 and TRBJ1-1; 7 bases map to TRBD1. There are 14 residues in the CDR3. Germline V gene sequence: CDR1 MNHNS, CDR2 SASEGT. V lost 4 bases, J lost 4 bases, and 6 bases stayed unmatched. Here the CDR3 DNA reads TGTGCCAGCAGTGTACAGGGGACGGGCACTGAAGCTTTCTTT. Translation: CASSVQGTGTEAFF.